This T cell receptor beta chain was sequenced for a study of T-cell memory formation after mild COVID-19. Background on the study: Clusters were largely donor specific.

The CDR3 has 17 residues. Trimming took 3 bases from V and 7 from J; bases not matched to a gene: 7. About this clonotype itself: Its antigen is as yet unknown.

Study-level results: Contracting CD4+ clones lay largely in CM and EM, with CD8+ ones residing in EMRA. Clones that got smaller from day 15 to 85 had even CD4/CD8, while clones growing later tipped toward CD4+.

TCRdb ran MiXCR on the 5' RACE reads and lists one entry per CDR3 protein. The table shows hundreds of thousands of distinct CDR3 sequences, with about a fifth occurring only once. Sample: PBMCs or a T cell subset sorted from them (not recorded which). V and J are TRBV12-3 or TRBV12-4 and TRBJ1-6; 12 nucleotides align to TRBD1. This TCR was recovered from an adult woman who had mild COVID-19 (a few samples of this study predate the infection). Cell type and time point are not known. This CDR3 reads CASSFRGGTGGNSPLHF. As DNA, the CDR3 is TGTGCCAGCAGTTTTCGGGGTGGGACAGGGGGCAATTCACCCCTCCACTTT.